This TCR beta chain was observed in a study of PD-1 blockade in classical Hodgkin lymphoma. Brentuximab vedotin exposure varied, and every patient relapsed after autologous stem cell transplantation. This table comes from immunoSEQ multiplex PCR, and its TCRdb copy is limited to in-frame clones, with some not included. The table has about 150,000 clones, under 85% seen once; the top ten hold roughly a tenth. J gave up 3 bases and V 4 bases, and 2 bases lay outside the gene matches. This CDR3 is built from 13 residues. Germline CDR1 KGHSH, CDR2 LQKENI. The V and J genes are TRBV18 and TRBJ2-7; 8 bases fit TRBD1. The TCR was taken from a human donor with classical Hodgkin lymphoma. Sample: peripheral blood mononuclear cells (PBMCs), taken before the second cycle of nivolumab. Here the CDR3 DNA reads TGTGCCAGCTCACTGGGACAGGACTACGAGCAGTACTTC. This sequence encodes CASSLGQDYEQYF.